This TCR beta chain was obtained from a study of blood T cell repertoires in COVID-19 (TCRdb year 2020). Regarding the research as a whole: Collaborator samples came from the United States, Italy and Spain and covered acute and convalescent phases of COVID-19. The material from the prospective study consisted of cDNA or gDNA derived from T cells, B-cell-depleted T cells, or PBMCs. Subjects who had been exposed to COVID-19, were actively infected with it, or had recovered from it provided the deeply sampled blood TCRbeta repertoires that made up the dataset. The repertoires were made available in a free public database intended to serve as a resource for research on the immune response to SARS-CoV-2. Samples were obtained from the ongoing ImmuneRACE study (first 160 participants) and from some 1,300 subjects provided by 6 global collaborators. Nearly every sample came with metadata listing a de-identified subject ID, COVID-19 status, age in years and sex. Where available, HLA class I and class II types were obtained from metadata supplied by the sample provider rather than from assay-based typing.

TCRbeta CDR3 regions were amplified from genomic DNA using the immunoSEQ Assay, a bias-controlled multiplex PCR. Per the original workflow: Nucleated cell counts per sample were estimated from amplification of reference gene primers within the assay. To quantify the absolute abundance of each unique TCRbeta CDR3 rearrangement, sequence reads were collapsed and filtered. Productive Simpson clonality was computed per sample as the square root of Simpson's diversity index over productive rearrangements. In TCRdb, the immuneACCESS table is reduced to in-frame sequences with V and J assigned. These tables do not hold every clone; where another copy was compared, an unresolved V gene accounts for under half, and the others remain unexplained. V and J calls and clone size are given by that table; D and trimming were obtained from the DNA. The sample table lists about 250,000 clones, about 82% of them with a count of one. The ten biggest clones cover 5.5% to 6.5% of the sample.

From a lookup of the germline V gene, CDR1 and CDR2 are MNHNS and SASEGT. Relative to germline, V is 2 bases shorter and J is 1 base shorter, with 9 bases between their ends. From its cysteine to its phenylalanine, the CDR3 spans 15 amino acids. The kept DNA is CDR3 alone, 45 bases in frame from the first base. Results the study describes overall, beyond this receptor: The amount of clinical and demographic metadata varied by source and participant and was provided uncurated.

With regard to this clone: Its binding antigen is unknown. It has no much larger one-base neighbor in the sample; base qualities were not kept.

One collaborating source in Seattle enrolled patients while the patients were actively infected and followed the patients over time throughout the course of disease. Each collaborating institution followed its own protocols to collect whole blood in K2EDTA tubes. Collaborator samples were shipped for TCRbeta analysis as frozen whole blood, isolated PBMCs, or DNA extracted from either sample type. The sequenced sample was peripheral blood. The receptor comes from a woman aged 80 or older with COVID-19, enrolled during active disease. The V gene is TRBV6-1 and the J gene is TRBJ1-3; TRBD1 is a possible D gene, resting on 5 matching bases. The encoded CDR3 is CASSESTVSGNTIYF. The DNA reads TGTGCCAGCAGTGAATCGACAGTTTCTGGAAACACCATATATTTT.